The clone carrying this T cell receptor (beta chain) was observed a few times. Antigen unknown. TCRdb's table, derived via immunoSEQ multiplex PCR, lists solely in-frame clones and lacks some. The sample lists more than 8,500 clones; approximately 86% were seen once. The source of the sample is a study of blood T cell dynamics during melanoma immunotherapy. Study details: First-line therapy was either pembrolizumab or nivolumab with ipilimumab for metastatic melanoma.

Overall study results and limits: PBMC repertoires of eventual disease-control patients split at W3 into clonality or diversity gains.

The CDR3 runs to 14 residues. V lost 0 bases and J 4 bases, leaving 10 bases between the germline ends. CDR1 and CDR2 (germline): SGHRS, YFSETQ. Stated time point: pre-treatment baseline. The sample here was blood, taken from a patient treated with checkpoint blockade. V is TRBV5-1 and J is TRBJ1-2; tentative D call: TRBD1 (6 bases). This sequence was found in a human donor with melanoma. The CDR3 reads CASSLDGGRYGYTF. The CDR3 nucleotides read TGCGCCAGCAGCTTGGACGGGGGCCGCTATGGCTACACCTTC. Variable domain in full (rest from reference TRBV5-1 and TRBJ1-2): KAGVTQTPRYLIKTRGQQVTLSCSPISGHRSVSWYQQTPGQGLQFLFEYFSETQRNKGNFPGRFSGRQFSNSRSEMNVSTLELGDSALYLCASSLDGGRYGYTFGSGTRLTVV.